The clone carrying this TCR beta chain was recorded many times. Its antigen is currently unknown. The data originate from a study of neurological immune-mediated disorders. The wider study: The study included some 35 multiple sclerosis patients, approximately 30 relapsing-remitting and 3 secondary progressive.

PBMCs numbering 2 million and stored at -80 C yielded the unsorted libraries. From germline, CDR1 is LNHNV and CDR2 YYDKDF (reference sequence). Germline trimming cut 1 base from V and 0 bases from J; bases unmatched to any gene: 1. This CDR3 has 16 amino acids. Study-wide findings and caveats: Among expanded clones, no CDR3 amino acid sequences were shared across subjects, a pattern suggesting private repertoires in all groups. When the repertoires were sorted by phylogenetic grouping, those of 18 of 34 multiple sclerosis patients ended up in one related-CDR3 cluster, a possible signature.

TCRdb reanalysed the 5' RACE reads using MiXCR and keeps one entry per CDR3 protein. The table has about 74,000 distinct CDR3 sequences, around 5.2% seen once. This chain connects TRBV15 to TRBJ1-3; 9 bases line up with TRBD1. The sequenced sample was PBMCs. This sequence originates from a man aged 18 to 29 with multiple sclerosis. CDR3 in DNA: TGTGCCACCAGCAGAGGGGACAGGGACTCTGGAAACACCATATATTTT. Amino acid sequence: CATSRGDRDSGNTIYF.